The 5 T cell receptor beta chains below were found in one sample sequenced in a study of blood T cell repertoires in COVID-19. Clones were sequenced by immunoSEQ multiplex PCR, and TCRdb holds only the in-frame ones, with some missing. The sample has roughly 120,000 clones, roughly 81% seen once. Sequenced input: peripheral blood. These receptor sequences come from a man aged 35 to 55 with acute or convalescent COVID-19.

This clone came up once. The chain combines TRBV18 with TRBJ2-1, with TRBD2 as a possible D gene (5 bases). The CDR3 loop spans 12 amino acids. CDR1 and CDR2 (germline): KGHSH, LQKENI. Trimming removed 4 bases from V and 8 bases from J, with 9 bases in between. The CDR3 bases are TGTGCCAGCTCACACGTTAGCGATGAGCAGTTCTTC. Translated, it gives CASSHVSDEQFF.

This rearrangement joins TRBV7-3 to TRBJ2-3, with TRBD1 identical over 8 bases. CDR3 size: 14 residues. Unmatched junction bases numbered 6, after V lost 2 bases and J lost 8 bases. The germline gives CDR1 SGHTA, CDR2 FQGTGA. The CDR3 DNA reads TGTGCCAGCAGCTTAGCCCAGGGGGCCGGTACGCAGTATTTT. This encodes CASSLAQGAGTQYF.

The rearrangement joins TRBV6-2 or TRBV6-3 to TRBJ2-7, with TRBD2 as a possible D gene (6 bases). This CDR3 region has 15 residues. The V gene's germline CDR1 is MNHEY and CDR2 SVGEGT. With 0 bases removed from V and 1 base from J, the gap between germline ends came to 10 bases. CDR3 amino acids: CASSYSGTGSYEQYF. In nucleotides, the CDR3 is TGTGCCAGCAGTTACTCCGGGACTGGTTCCTACGAGCAGTACTTC.

The table lists this clone with a few counts. This chain links TRBV4-1 with TRBJ1-5; no firm D call. V was clipped by 1 base and J by 2 bases, with 21 bases between them. CDR3 size: 19 residues. Germline-derived CDR1 and CDR2 are MGHRA and YSYEKL. The CDR3 loop is CASSQGTVKRSRGNQPQHF. The CDR3, as DNA: TGCGCCAGCAGCCAAGGAACGGTAAAAAGGAGTAGAGGCAATCAGCCCCAGCATTTT.

The chain is built from TRBV7-9 and TRBJ2-1; 8 bases match TRBD2. CDR3 length: 15 amino acids. Germline V gene lookup returns CDR1 SEHNR and CDR2 FQNEAQ (reference sequence). V lost 5 bases, J lost 5 bases, and 8 bases stayed unmatched. The CDR3 DNA is TGTGCCAGCAGCCCACGGACTAGCCCCCACAATGAGCAGTTCTTC. It specifies CASSPRTSPHNEQFF.